Each of the 10 T cell receptor beta chains below was sequenced from the same sample in a study of blood T cell repertoires in COVID-19. Sequencing was performed with immunoSEQ multiplex PCR; in TCRdb, only in-frame clones are kept and a portion is missing. The sample has around 37,000 clones; approximately 86% are singletons. The sequenced material came from peripheral blood. The receptors originated from a man in his 60s with acute or convalescent COVID-19.

The rearrangement links TRBV19 to TRBJ2-2, with D maybe TRBD1 (7 bases). The CDR3 is 15 residues long. Per the germline V gene, CDR1 is LNHDA and CDR2 is SQIVND (reference sequence). V shed 5 bases and J shed 6 bases, with 16 bases lying between them. CDR3 DNA sequence: TGTGCCAGTAGTGCCGGTACAGGGGAGGCCGGGGAGCTGTTTTTT. Protein sequence: CASSAGTGEAGELFF.

The gene calls are TRBV9 and TRBJ2-2; D is perhaps TRBD1 (5 bases). Germline lookup yields CDR1 SGDLS and CDR2 YYNGEE. Trimming stripped 0 bases from V and 8 bases from J, with 17 bases between. The CDR3 is 16 amino acids. CDR3 DNA sequence: TGTGCCAGCAGCGTAGACAGTTACTATGCAGGGGGGGAGCTGTTTTTT. Its protein is CASSVDSYYAGGELFF.

This chain uses TRBV5-1 with TRBJ2-2, with TRBD2 as a possible D gene (6 bases). The germline CDR1 and CDR2 sequences are SGHRS and YFSETQ. This CDR3 contains 14 residues. V was shortened by 7 bases and J by 7 bases, with 17 bases between the two germline ends. The CDR3 DNA sequence: TGCGCCAGCTGGCGGGACGCAAATGTCGGGGAGCTGTTTTTT. Residues: CASWRDANVGELFF.

Only one count was recorded for this clone. This sequence joins TRBV7-8 and TRBJ1-1, with a tentative D call TRBD1 (5 bases). V lost 9 bases, J lost 0 bases, and 17 bases lay in between. The CDR3 has 15 amino acids. Germline values: CDR1 SGHVS, CDR2 FQNEAQ. CDR3 amino acids: CASEYGGGMNTEAFF. The CDR3 coding sequence is TGTGCCAGTGAATACGGGGGGGGAATGAACACTGAAGCTTTCTTT.

The V and J genes are TRBV5-6 and TRBJ1-2, with TRBD1 as a possible D gene (5 bases). Germline CDR1 reads SGHDT; CDR2 reads YYEEEE. The CDR3 runs to 15 residues. Trimming left V 4 bases short and J 6 bases short, with 19 bases between. As DNA, the CDR3 is TGTGCCAGCAGCCCCCGCGGGCGGGGGGTACATGGCTACACCTTC. Amino acids: CASSPRGRGVHGYTF.

V is TRBV28 and J is TRBJ2-7; 7 nucleotides align to TRBD2. CDR1 is MDHEN and CDR2 is SYDVKM in the germline V gene. The CDR3 consists of 13 residues. Losses at the gene ends were 3 bases for V and 3 bases for J; bases not matched to a gene: 2. The CDR3 spells CASSFGGNYEQYF. CDR3 nucleotides: TGTGCCAGCAGTTTCGGGGGGAACTACGAGCAGTACTTC.

This clone has only a few counts. The CDR3 protein is CASSPGQQETQYF. For the CDR3, the DNA is TGCGCCAGCAGTCCGGGACAGCAAGAGACCCAGTACTTC. The chain is built from TRBV10-1 and TRBJ2-5; 7 bases are a match to TRBD1. Per germline, CDR1 WNHNN and CDR2 SYGVQD (reference sequence). The CDR3 runs 13 residues. Trimming cost V 5 bases and J 2 bases; bases outside gene matches: 2.

The J gene is TRBJ1-1, the V gene TRBV24-1; D is possibly TRBD1 (5 bases). The V gene lost 3 bases and the J gene lost 0 bases, with 7 bases spanning the gap. The CDR3 loop spans 14 amino acids. Germline assignment: CDR1 KGHDR and CDR2 SFDVKD. Written as DNA, the CDR3 is TGTGCCACCAGTGATACAGGCTTGAACACTGAAGCTTTCTTT. It encodes CATSDTGLNTEAFF.

CDR3 region: CASSSREQPQHF. For the CDR3, the DNA is TGTGCCAGCAGCTCTAGGGAGCAGCCCCAGCATTTT. The V gene is TRBV7-2, the J gene TRBJ1-5; D gene ambiguous. The CDR3 is 12 residues long. Germline V gene sequence: CDR1 SGHTA, CDR2 FQGNSA. V lost 4 bases and J lost 7, with 8 bases in between. The variable domain in full, completed from reference TRBV7-2 and TRBJ1-5, reads GAGVSQSPSNKVTEKGKDVELRCDPISGHTALYWYRQSLGQGLEFLIYFQGNSAPDKSGLPSDRFSAERTGGSVSTLTIQRTQQEDSAVYLCASSSREQPQHFGDGTRLSIL.

This clone was detected only a few times. The chain links TRBV5-6 to TRBJ1-6; a possible D gene is TRBD1 (6 bases). Looked up from germline, CDR1 is SGHDT and CDR2 is YYEEEE. V lost 3 bases and J 3 bases, leaving 13 bases between the germline ends. The CDR3 covers 16 residues. The CDR3 loop is CASSSRQALYNSPLHF. Here the CDR3 DNA reads TGTGCCAGCAGCTCCCGACAGGCACTCTATAATTCACCCCTCCACTTT.